Presented here are 9 T cell receptor beta chains from one specimen sequenced in a study of OX40 agonist ivuxolimab in advanced cancers. Clones were sequenced by immunoSEQ multiplex PCR, and TCRdb holds only the in-frame ones, with some missing. The top ten hold 5% to 6.5% of the sample, which has approximately 76,000 clones, around 85% seen once. The source was CD4+ or CD8+ T cells sorted from blood, collected in a trial of the OX40 agonist ivuxolimab. These TCRs come from an adult with an advanced solid tumor such as melanoma, head and neck, liver or kidney cancer.

The chain uses TRBV5-4 and TRBJ1-2; TRBD1 agrees at 8 bases. This CDR3 is built from 15 residues. Germline CDR1 reads SGHNT; CDR2 reads YYREEE (reference sequence). V lost 1 base, J lost 0 bases, and 2 bases stayed unmatched. CDR3 DNA sequence: TGTGCCAGCAGCTTGACAGGGGGGGCTAACTATGGCTACACCTTC. Its translation is CASSLTGGANYGYTF.

The chain uses TRBV5-4 and TRBJ1-1; D not resolved. The V gene lost 3 bases and the J gene lost 3 bases, with 12 bases spanning the gap. This CDR3 comprises 14 residues. CDR1 and CDR2 (germline): SGHNT, YYREEE (reference sequence). CDR3 bases: TGTGCCAGCAGCTCGGGGAGTGGAGACACTGAAGCTTTCTTT. It codes for CASSSGSGDTEAFF.

This rearrangement joins TRBV9 to TRBJ2-3; tentatively, D is TRBD2 (5 bases). V dropped 3 bases and J dropped 3 bases, with 5 bases sitting between them. This CDR3 spans 12 amino acids. The germline V gene has CDR1 SGDLS and CDR2 YYNGEE. CDR3 DNA sequence: TGTGCCAGCAGCGCGGGAACAGATACGCAGTATTTT. This gives the protein CASSAGTDTQYF.

The table lists this clone with a few counts. The chain carries TRBV30 and TRBJ1-1; no firm D call. V gave up 4 bases and J gave up 4 bases, with 7 bases separating them. Germline values: CDR1 GTSNPN, CDR2 SVGIG (reference sequence). CDR3 length: 11 residues. The CDR3 is CAWMVFTEAFF. The CDR3 DNA reads TGTGCCTGGATGGTTTTCACTGAAGCTTTCTTT.

J is TRBJ1-6 and V is TRBV6-1; D gene unclear. With 4 bases removed from V and 6 bases from J, the gap between germline ends came to 13 bases. Germline V gene data show CDR1 as MNHNS and CDR2 as SASEGT. The CDR3 spans 15 residues. DNA for the CDR3: TGTGCCAGCAGTGCTGCGGCAGCTGTTAATTCACCCCTCCACTTT. Encoded protein: CASSAAAAVNSPLHF.

A remark on this clone: Other DNA sequences in this specimen translate into the identical CDR3. The chain carries TRBV7-2 and TRBJ1-5; TRBD1 matches 8 bases. This CDR3 is built from 13 residues. Trimming removed 5 bases from V and 5 bases from J; junction bases left unmatched: 2. CDR1 and CDR2 (germline): SGHTA, FQGNSA. In DNA form, the CDR3 reads TGTGCCAGCAGCCTACAGGGGGATCAGCCCCAGCATTTT. Amino acids: CASSLQGDQPQHF.

The chain joins TRBV5-1 to TRBJ1-4, with 7 bases identical to TRBD1. The ends lost 0 bases at V and 4 bases at J; junction bases unmatched: 3. Germline V gives CDR1 SGHRS, CDR2 YFSETQ. There are 15 residues in the CDR3. The CDR3 reads CASSLGGQLNEKLFF. CDR3 DNA: TGCGCCAGCAGCTTGGGGGGACAGCTTAATGAAAAACTGTTTTTT.

The V call is TRBV7-2, the J call TRBJ2-3, with 16 bases identical to TRBD2. Per the germline V gene, CDR1 is SGHTA and CDR2 is FQGNSA. V lost 3 bases to trimming and J lost 11 bases; unmatched junction nucleotides: 11. The CDR3 contains 17 residues. The CDR3 here is CASSFPGLAGGRSGQYF. The CDR3 nucleotides read TGTGCCAGCAGCTTCCCGGGACTAGCGGGAGGGAGGAGTGGGCAGTATTTT.

The V gene is TRBV5-6, the J gene TRBJ2-2; D remains unclear. This CDR3 has 15 residues. V was shortened by 4 bases and J by 1 base, with 11 bases between the two germline ends. Germline V gene lookup returns CDR1 SGHDT and CDR2 YYEEEE. CDR3 protein: CASSTLTENTGELFF. The DNA for the CDR3 is TGTGCCAGCAGCACCTTGACGGAGAACACCGGGGAGCTGTTTTTT.